These 22 T cell receptor beta chains share one sample of origin, sequenced in a study of Graves' ophthalmopathy and Graves' hyperthyroidism. Amplification of the TCR beta CDR3 regions used RNA transcripts (as template). Second-round multiplex PCR followed a first-round RT-PCR using HTBI primers. TCRdb called the multiplex PCR reads again in MiXCR, with one record for every CDR3 protein. The table has more than 550,000 distinct CDR3 sequences, approximately 39% seen once. Specimen: peripheral blood. Every receptor here comes from an adult man with Graves' ophthalmopathy.

The chain carries TRBV15 and TRBJ2-5; 8 nucleotides line up with TRBD2. The CDR3 contains 15 residues. Germline CDR1 reads LNHNV; CDR2 reads YYDKDF (reference sequence). J gave up 5 bases and V 5 bases, and 10 bases lay outside the gene matches. This chain's CDR3 is CATSLGSGDFETQYF. The CDR3 DNA sequence: TGTGCCACCAGCCTCGGTAGCGGGGATTTCGAGACCCAGTACTTC.

The chain carries TRBV6-1 and TRBJ1-1, with D maybe TRBD1 (6 bases). The CDR3 has 14 amino acids. Germline V lookup: CDR1 MNHNS, CDR2 SASEGT. Trimming cost V 8 bases and J 0 bases, with 13 bases left between them. For the CDR3, the DNA is TGTGCCAGCGTCTCCGGACAGTTGAACACTGAAGCTTTCTTT. As protein: CASVSGQLNTEAFF.

V is TRBV10-3 and J is TRBJ1-2; a weak D match, TRBD1 (6 bases). The CDR3 is 17 residues long. Trimming cost V 3 bases and J 4 bases, with 21 bases left between them. Germline V gene data show CDR1 as ENHRY and CDR2 as SYGVKD. CDR3 sequence: CAISDPQDGGEGYGYTF. Here the CDR3 DNA reads TGTGCCATCAGTGATCCACAAGATGGGGGCGAAGGCTATGGCTACACCTTC.

As to this clonotype: This may stem from a read error, because a much larger clone lies one nucleotide away. The chain links TRBV19 to TRBJ1-2, with a weak D call TRBD1 (6 bases). The CDR3 loop spans 15 amino acids. V was trimmed by 3 bases and J by 7 bases, leaving 18 bases between them. The germline gives CDR1 LNHDA, CDR2 SQIVND (reference sequence). CDR3 protein: CASSIDPTGRTGYTF. The CDR3 DNA follows: TGTGCCAGTAGTATTGATCCGACAGGAAGGACTGGCTACACCTTC.

The chain couples TRBV14 to TRBJ2-7, with TRBD2 identical over 7 bases. The J call may not be correct, given that the DNA end is closer to TRBJ2-1. CDR3 length: 14 residues. Germline loops: CDR1 SGHDN, CDR2 FVKESK. The CDR3 region has the DNA TGTGCCAGCAGCCAGACCGGAGGGACTACCAAGCAGTTCTTC. This codes for CASSQTGGTTKQFF.

The chain links TRBV10-3 to TRBJ1-1; TRBD1 is a possible D gene (5 bases). Germline values: CDR1 ENHRY, CDR2 SYGVKD. This CDR3 region has 15 residues. The V and J ends lost 10 bases and 1 base respectively, with 19 bases between them. CDR3 protein: CASRLPTEPNTEAFF. Here the CDR3 DNA reads TGTGCCAGCAGACTACCGACAGAGCCGAACACTGAAGCTTTCTTT.

With regard to this clonotype: The junction and the germline gene differ at one end; a read error may be behind it. The chain carries TRBV2 and TRBJ2-2; D remains ambiguous. Germline loops: CDR1 SNHLY, CDR2 FYNNEI. This CDR3 comprises 13 residues. CDR3 nucleotides: TGTGCCAGCAGTAAAGCGCTCGGGCGGGAGCTGTTTTTT. This translates into CASSKALGRELFF.

Concerning this clonotype: Relative to the germline gene, one junction end is altered; a read error may explain this. The genes are TRBV7-3 and TRBJ2-5; 8 bases align to TRBD2. This CDR3 has 15 amino acids. Germline V gives CDR1 SGHTA, CDR2 FQGTGA. CDR3 DNA: TGCGCCAGCAGCCAAGGGGGGCGGGGGGAGGAGACCCAGTACTTC. Translated: CASSQGGRGEETQYF.

DNA of the CDR3: TGTGCCAGCAGCCAAGAATATCAGCGGGGGGCAGATACGCAGTATTTT. Translation gives CASSQEYQRGADTQYF. The chain is built from TRBV7-9 and TRBJ2-3; TRBD2 aligns across 9 bases. The CDR3 runs to 16 residues. V dropped 5 bases and J dropped 4; count of bases not matched to a gene: 10. Germline V CDR1 and CDR2: SEHNR, FQNEAQ (reference sequence).

On this clonotype: A clone one base away is much larger, so this may be a read error. The J gene is TRBJ1-4, the V gene TRBV11-2; TRBD1 matches at 7 bases. Germline CDR1 reads SGHAT; CDR2 reads FQNNGV. The CDR3 extends over 17 amino acids. This CDR3 is CASSQVAGQATSEKLFF. The CDR3 nucleotides read TGCGCCAGCAGCCAAGTGGCCGGACAGGCAACTAGTGAAAAACTGTTTTTT. Complete variable domain (other parts from reference TRBV11-2 and TRBJ1-4): EAGVAQSPRYKIIEKRQSVAFWCNPISGHATLYWYQQILGQGPKLLIQFQNNGVVDDSQLPKDRFSAERLKGVDSTLKIQPAKLEDSAVYLCASSQVAGQATSEKLFFGSGTQLSVL.

This clonotype was picked up a small number of times. One end of the junction is discordant with germline, which a read error may explain. V gene TRBV7-3 combines with J gene TRBJ2-7; 10 nucleotides match TRBD1. The CDR3 extends over 16 amino acids. CDR1 SGHTA and CDR2 FQGTGA come from the germline V gene. The CDR3 region has the DNA TGTGCCAGTAGCTTAACCGGGACAGGGGTATCCTACGAGCAGTACTTC. It is translated as CASSLTGTGVSYEQYF.

This clonotype has ten or more counts. A read error may produce the germline difference seen at one junction end. The chain joins TRBV9 to TRBJ2-7; 7 bases align to TRBD1. CDR1 SGDLS and CDR2 YYNGEE come from the germline V gene. The CDR3 runs 14 residues. DNA for the CDR3: TGTGCCAACAGCCCGAGACAGGGTGGCGACGAGCAGTACTTC. Encoded protein: CANSPRQGGDEQYF.

Remarks on this clonotype: At one end, the junction sequence differs from germline, possibly due to a read error. The gene calls are TRBV6-2 or TRBV6-3 and TRBJ1-1, with D hard to call. Germline-derived CDR1 and CDR2 are MNHEY and SVGEGT. The CDR3 is made up of 15 amino acids. The CDR3 is CAGSEVTRPNTEAFF. CDR3 DNA sequence: TGTGCCGGCAGTGAAGTGACAAGGCCGAACACTGAAGCTTTCTTT.

Worth noting for this clonotype: As the CDR3 is not closed by the conserved phenylalanine or tryptophan, this likely results from a read error. The chain has TRBV7-9 and TRBJ1-2; D unclear. Deletions cut 6 bases from V and 8 bases from J, with 13 bases between. The CDR3 extends over 12 amino acids. Germline CDR1 SEHNR, CDR2 FQNEAQ (reference sequence). In DNA form, the CDR3 reads TGTGCCAGCAGGGAGGGAAAGGAAGGCTACACCTCC. It encodes CASREGKEGYTS.

Of note for this clonotype: A read error may be the cause here, since a much bigger clone is one base away. The CDR3 DNA follows: TGTGCCAGCAGCAAAAAGGGGGGAACGAACACTGAAGCTTTCTTT. This encodes CASSKKGGTNTEAFF. V gene TRBV7-9 combines with J gene TRBJ1-1; D is possibly TRBD1 (6 bases). CDR1 SEHNR and CDR2 FQNEAQ come from the germline V gene (reference sequence). This CDR3 comprises 15 residues. With 5 bases removed from V and 1 base from J, the gap between germline ends came to 14 bases.

On this clonotype itself: No conserved phenylalanine or tryptophan ends this CDR3, so it is likely a read error. This chain uses TRBV5-5 with TRBJ2-5; possibly TRBD2 for D (6 bases). The CDR3 contains 15 residues. The ends were cut back, 4 bases at V and 5 bases at J, with 18 bases in the middle. The V gene's germline CDR1 is SGHKS and CDR2 YYEKEE (reference sequence). CDR3 bases: TGTGCCAGCAGCGACCGGGGTTCTAGCGTCGAGACCCAGTACGTC. Amino acids: CASSDRGSSVETQYV.

The chain has TRBV25-1 and TRBJ1-2; 8 nucleotides agree with TRBD1. In germline, CDR1 is MGHDK, CDR2 SYGVNS. The CDR3 sequence is 14 residues long. The junction had 4 bases not matched to a gene; V was cut back by 3 bases and J by 4 bases. In nucleotides, the CDR3 is TGTGCCAGCAGTGACCGACAGGGGCCCTATGGCTACACCTTC. This codes for CASSDRQGPYGYTF.

Ten or more counts support this clonotype. V usage is TRBV20-1 and J usage is TRBJ2-7; tentatively, D is TRBD2 (6 bases). Deletions cut 4 bases from V and 2 bases from J, with 15 bases between. There are 14 residues in the CDR3. Germline values: CDR1 DFQATT, CDR2 SNEGSKA (reference sequence). In DNA form, the CDR3 reads TGCAGTGCTATAGCGGAGGCGGGGCCCTACGAGCAGTACTTC. It yields the protein CSAIAEAGPYEQYF.

V is TRBV6-2 or TRBV6-3 and J is TRBJ2-7; D possibly corresponds to TRBD1 (6 bases). Deletions cut 2 bases from V and 7 bases from J, with 15 bases between. This CDR3 is built from 14 residues. CDR1 MNHEY and CDR2 SVGEGT come from the germline V gene. The CDR3 here is CASSYRPGAGEQYF. As DNA, the CDR3 is TGTGCCAGCAGTTACCGGCCAGGGGCCGGGGAGCAGTACTTC.

In its sample, this clonotype was seen many times. This chain joins TRBV7-2 and TRBJ1-6; D remains unclear. Trimming cost V 5 bases and J 12 bases, with 14 bases left between them. CDR3 length equals 13 residues. Per germline, CDR1 SGHTA and CDR2 FQGNSA. The CDR3 DNA reads TGTGCCAGCAGCCCCCAGACGGGCCTACCCCTCCACTTT. Its translation: CASSPQTGLPLHF.

This sequence joins TRBV20-1 and TRBJ2-5; TRBD1 agrees at 10 bases. The CDR3 consists of 16 residues. Germline CDR1 DFQATT, CDR2 SNEGSKA (reference sequence). Trimming removed 2 bases from V and 0 bases from J; junction bases left unmatched: 6. CDR3 bases: TGCAGTGCTAGAAGACCGGGACAGGGGTACCAAGAGACCCAGTACTTC. It yields the protein CSARRPGQGYQETQYF.

This chain links TRBV19 with TRBJ1-1; maybe TRBD1 (6 bases). V shed 6 bases and J shed 1 base, with 15 bases lying between them. This CDR3 is 15 amino acids long. Per germline, CDR1 LNHDA and CDR2 SQIVND (reference sequence). The CDR3 is CASSWTVSGNTEAFF. CDR3 bases: TGTGCCAGTAGCTGGACAGTTAGTGGGAACACTGAAGCTTTCTTT.